These 8 T cell receptor beta chains were sequenced from one sample in a study of control samples from healthy donors and cancer patients (dated by TCRdb to the early 2020s). Libraries were made using the immunoSEQ multiplex PCR assay. Drawn from immuneACCESS, this table holds only the in-frame rearrangements with V and J called that TCRdb kept. Clones are partly lost; checked studies trace under half to an unresolved V gene and leave the rest unexplained. The sample yields roughly 48,000 clones; 75% to 95% were counted once. Approximately 23% of the sample comes from the top ten. Sequenced: PBMCs. The receptor source for this set is a woman between 35 and 50 years old with head and neck cancer.

CDR3 bases: TGTGCCAGCAGTCGCTCCCAGGGGGTTGGCCAAGAGACCCAGTACTTC. Residues: CASSRSQGVGQETQYF. V is TRBV6-2 or TRBV6-3 and J is TRBJ2-5; 7 nucleotides line up with TRBD1. V lost 5 bases and J lost 1; bases outside the gene matches: 10. This CDR3 contains 16 residues. Per the germline V gene, CDR1 is MNHEY and CDR2 is SVGEGT.

The chain links TRBV10-1 to TRBJ2-2, with D perhaps TRBD2 (7 bases). V was shortened by 0 bases and J by 0 bases, with 17 bases between the two germline ends. The CDR3 has 19 residues. CDR1 is WNHNN, CDR2 SYGVQD, per germline (reference sequence). This chain's CDR3 is CASSESWGGGPSNTGELFF. The DNA for the CDR3 is TGCGCCAGCAGTGAGTCGTGGGGAGGGGGACCATCGAACACCGGGGAGCTGTTTTTT.

The chain joins TRBV3-1 (or the pseudogene TRBV3-2) to TRBJ2-7; 9 bases line up with TRBD2. In germline, CDR1 is LGHDT, CDR2 YNNKEL (reference sequence). CDR3 length: 15 amino acids. The J segment lost 0 bases and the V segment lost 3 bases, leaving 3 bases of the junction unmatched. The CDR3 protein is CASSQSSGISYEQYF. The DNA for the CDR3 is TGTGCCAGCAGCCAGTCTAGCGGGATCTCCTACGAGCAGTACTTC.

The V and J genes are TRBV18 and TRBJ2-2; D ambiguous. The V end was cut by 3 bases, the J end by 2 bases, with 10 bases between. Germline values: CDR1 KGHSH, CDR2 LQKENI. The CDR3 spans 15 residues. CDR3 coding DNA: TGTGCCAGCTCACCGGACGGGTTTAACACCGGGGAGCTGTTTTTT. Its translation: CASSPDGFNTGELFF. The whole variable domain, filled in from reference TRBV18 and TRBJ2-2, reads NAGVMQNPRHLVRRRGQEARLRCSPMKGHSHVYWYRQLPEEGLKFMVYLQKENIIDESGMPKERFSAEFPKEGPSILRIQQVVRGDSAAYFCASSPDGFNTGELFFGEGSRLTVL.

The V and J genes are TRBV7-9 and TRBJ1-2, with D hard to call. The CDR3 loop spans 12 amino acids. V was clipped by 1 base and J by 7 bases, with 7 bases between them. CDR1 SEHNR and CDR2 FQNEAQ come from the germline V gene (reference sequence). CDR3 protein: CASSLGAGGYTF. Here the CDR3 DNA reads TGTGCCAGCAGCTTAGGGGCCGGTGGCTACACCTTC.

The chain combines TRBV29-1 with TRBJ2-7; no reliable D call. The CDR3 runs 10 residues. Germline values: CDR1 SQVTM, CDR2 ANQGSEA. Trimming shortened V by 5 bases and J by 5 bases, and 7 bases separated the two germline ends. The DNA for the CDR3 is TGCAGCGTTCTAGAAGACGAGCAGTACTTC. Translated: CSVLEDEQYF.

V is TRBV9 and J is TRBJ2-1; 9 nucleotides match TRBD2. The J segment lost 2 bases and the V segment lost 0 bases, leaving 0 bases of the junction unmatched. In germline, CDR1 is SGDLS, CDR2 YYNGEE. The CDR3 covers 15 residues. CDR3 nucleotides: TGTGCCAGCAGCGTAGTAGCGGGGGCCTACAATGAGCAGTTCTTC. Translated: CASSVVAGAYNEQFF. The full variable domain, its missing parts supplied by reference TRBV9 and TRBJ2-1, is DSGVTQTPKHLITATGQRVTLRCSPRSGDLSVYWYQQSLDQGLQFLIQYYNGEERAKGNILERFSAQQFPDLHSELNLSSLELGDSALYFCASSVVAGAYNEQFFGPGTRLTVL.

This chain uses TRBV27 with TRBJ1-1; 8 bases map to TRBD1. The junction had 7 bases not matched to a gene; V was cut back by 5 bases and J by 2 bases. The CDR3 has 15 residues. Per the germline V gene, CDR1 is MNHEY and CDR2 is SMNVEV (reference sequence). CDR3 in amino acids: CASSPTGGFNTEAFF. For the CDR3, the DNA is TGTGCCAGCAGTCCTACAGGGGGTTTTAACACTGAAGCTTTCTTT.